This T cell receptor (beta chain) was sequenced for a study of T cells in women clearing cervical HPV infection. Study-level information: Case blood drawn at lesion detection; control blood after infection cleared. Findings and limits, study-wide: It is unknown whether associations predate infection; no effector/memory or HPV-specific sorting. TRBV6-7 abundance was lower in cases than controls (0.11% versus 0.16%).

Clones were sequenced by immunoSEQ multiplex PCR, and TCRdb holds only the in-frame ones, with some missing. This table holds about 48,000 clones. V shed 3 bases, J shed 7 bases, and the junction held 12 bases outside the gene matches. The CDR3 is 16 amino acids. MY09/MY11 PCR detected cervical HPV DNA; dot-blot assigned genotypes. With regard to this clone: The antigen is unknown. Read data end 3 residues before the CDR3 end; the end is taken from the germline J gene.

The sequencing sample was made of blood buffy coat. This chain links TRBV12-3 or TRBV12-4 with TRBJ2-5, with 9 bases lining up with TRBD2. This receptor was identified in a woman aged 18-70 years with a cervical HPV16 infection that either progressed to CIN3+ or cleared (not recorded which). CDR3 DNA, as far as it was read: TGTGCCAGCAGTTTGGGTTTCGGCGGGGGGGCAGGGACC. Encoded protein: CASSLGFGGGAGT. The full-length CDR3 reads as CASSLGFGGGAGTQYF.